The 21 T cell receptor beta chains below all came from one sample that was sequenced in a study of blood T cell repertoires in COVID-19. Using immunoSEQ multiplex PCR, the repertoire was profiled, and TCRdb retains in-frame clones only, with some absent. The sample lists over 200,000 clones; under 90% were seen once. The sequencing sample was made of peripheral blood. These receptors were obtained from an elderly man with acute or convalescent COVID-19.

The chain is built from TRBV5-1 and TRBJ2-3; tentatively, D is TRBD2 (5 bases). Germline CDR1 is SGHRS and CDR2 is YFSETQ. V shed 2 bases and J shed 0 bases, with 10 bases lying between them. The CDR3 consists of 15 residues. The CDR3: CASSLSGTSTDTQYF. CDR3 sequence (DNA): TGCGCCAGCAGCTTAAGCGGAACTAGCACAGATACGCAGTATTTT.

The chain combines TRBV12-3 or TRBV12-4 with TRBJ1-2; the D gene is possibly TRBD1 (6 bases). This CDR3 contains 12 residues. V was cut by 8 bases and J by 4 bases, with 11 bases left in between. The CDR3: CASSTGPYGYTF. The CDR3 DNA follows: TGTGCCAGCTCTACAGGGCCCTATGGCTACACCTTC.

The V call is TRBV29-1, the J call TRBJ2-1; the D gene is possibly TRBD1 (6 bases). The CDR3 sequence is 15 residues long. Germline CDR1 and CDR2: SQVTM and ANQGSEA. V dropped 3 bases and J dropped 5 bases, with 17 bases sitting between them. This CDR3 is CSVDGGQLGDNEQFF. Written as DNA, the CDR3 is TGCAGCGTTGATGGGGGACAACTAGGGGACAATGAGCAGTTCTTC.

The V gene is TRBV18, the J gene TRBJ1-4, with no clear D. Germline loops: CDR1 KGHSH, CDR2 LQKENI. Trimming shortened V by 1 base and J by 10 bases, and 7 bases separated the two germline ends. CDR3 length: 12 residues. CDR3 sequence: CASSPRLGKLFF. The CDR3 bases are TGTGCCAGCTCACCACGACTGGGAAAACTGTTTTTT.

The chain carries TRBV18 and TRBJ2-2; 10 nucleotides match TRBD2. The CDR3 consists of 19 residues. Germline assignment: CDR1 KGHSH and CDR2 LQKENI. Trimming cost V 4 bases and J 0 bases; bases outside gene matches: 11. CDR3 sequence: CASSLLGLARKSNTGELFF. The DNA for the CDR3 is TGTGCCAGCTCACTACTGGGACTAGCGCGAAAATCGAACACCGGGGAGCTGTTTTTT.

This clone was observed a handful of times. J is TRBJ2-7 and V is TRBV18, with D tentatively TRBD1 (6 bases). CDR3 size: 13 residues. CDR1 and CDR2 (germline): KGHSH, LQKENI. V lost 5 bases, J lost 4 bases, and 12 bases lay in between. The CDR3: CASSVQGWYEQYV. CDR3 DNA sequence: TGTGCCAGCTCAGTCCAGGGGTGGTACGAGCAGTACGTC.

CDR3 nucleotide sequence: TGTGCCAGCAGTTTACCCGGACAGGGGTACGAGCAGTACTTC. Translated: CASSLPGQGYEQYF. The V call is TRBV28, the J call TRBJ2-7, with 9 nucleotides matching TRBD1. Trimming took 2 bases from V and 4 from J; bases not matched to a gene: 3. Germline CDR1 MDHEN, CDR2 SYDVKM. The CDR3 consists of 14 residues.

The chain has TRBV29-1 and TRBJ2-4; 9 nucleotides agree with TRBD1. With V trimmed by 3 bases and J by 6 bases, 9 bases remained unmatched. The CDR3 totals 15 residues. Germline V gene data show CDR1 as SQVTM and CDR2 as ANQGSEA. This chain's CDR3 is CSVEGMDRGLNIQYF. Here the CDR3 DNA reads TGCAGCGTTGAGGGGATGGACAGGGGATTAAACATTCAGTACTTC.

CDR3 sequence (DNA): TGTGCCAGCAGTGACTCATATAGCAATCAGCCCCAGCATTTT. Encoded protein: CASSDSYSNQPQHF. J is TRBJ1-5 and V is TRBV6-4; D not certain. Trimming took 0 bases from V and 0 from J, leaving 3 bases between them. The CDR3 has 14 amino acids. Germline CDR1 reads MRHNA; CDR2 reads SNTAGT.

This chain links TRBV25-1 with TRBJ2-3; 7 bases are shared with TRBD1. The CDR3 has 16 residues. Germline assignment: CDR1 MGHDK and CDR2 SYGVNS. After removal of 4 bases from V and 2 bases from J, the junction contained 9 bases not matched to a gene. CDR3 region: CASSGDRELFTDTQYF. CDR3 DNA: TGTGCCAGCAGTGGAGACAGGGAGTTGTTCACAGATACGCAGTATTTT.

The V call is TRBV9, the J call TRBJ1-6; weak D call: TRBD1 (6 bases). CDR1 SGDLS and CDR2 YYNGEE come from the germline V gene. V was pared by 4 bases and J by 0 bases, with 11 bases between. This CDR3 is built from 16 residues. CDR3 coding DNA: TGTGCCAGCAGCCCAGGGGATTACTCCTATAATTCACCCCTCCACTTT. It yields the protein CASSPGDYSYNSPLHF.

This clone was detected once. The rearrangement joins TRBV7-2 to TRBJ2-2, with 7 bases fitting TRBD2. The length of the CDR3 is 15 residues. Trimming removed 5 bases from V and 7 bases from J; junction bases left unmatched: 10. Germline loops: CDR1 SGHTA, CDR2 FQGNSA. CDR3 in DNA: TGTGCCAGCAGCCCACGGACTAGTCGGGACGGGGAGCTGTTTTTT. Its translation: CASSPRTSRDGELFF. Supplemented by reference TRBV7-2 and TRBJ2-2, the full variable domain reads GAGVSQSPSNKVTEKGKDVELRCDPISGHTALYWYRQSLGQGLEFLIYFQGNSAPDKSGLPSDRFSAERTGGSVSTLTIQRTQQEDSAVYLCASSPRTSRDGELFFGEGSRLTVL.

This clone was detected once. This chain joins TRBV7-2 and TRBJ2-3, with TRBD1 identical over 9 bases. V lost 3 bases, J lost 7 bases, and 5 bases stayed unmatched. This CDR3 spans 14 amino acids. Germline V gene sequence: CDR1 SGHTA, CDR2 FQGNSA. In DNA, the CDR3 is TGTGCCAGCAGCTTGGGACAGGGTTGGTATACGCAGTATTTT. As protein: CASSLGQGWYTQYF. Complete variable domain (other parts from reference TRBV7-2 and TRBJ2-3): GAGVSQSPSNKVTEKGKDVELRCDPISGHTALYWYRQSLGQGLEFLIYFQGNSAPDKSGLPSDRFSAERTGGSVSTLTIQRTQQEDSAVYLCASSLGQGWYTQYFGPGTRLTVL.

CDR3: CASSLFFAGTYLVDTF. As DNA, the CDR3 is TGTGCCAGCAGTTTATTCTTCGCGGGGACTTATTTGGTTGACACCTTC. This chain joins TRBV28 and TRBJ1-2, with D possibly TRBD1 on 5 matching bases. The CDR3 contains 16 residues. The V gene's germline CDR1 is MDHEN and CDR2 SYDVKM. Trimming shortened V by 1 base and J by 12 bases, and 24 bases separated the two germline ends.

The rearrangement links TRBV6-2 or TRBV6-3 to TRBJ1-1; 7 bases align to TRBD1. Germline CDR1 MNHEY, CDR2 SVGEGT. Trimming removed 0 bases from V and 0 bases from J; junction bases left unmatched: 1. The CDR3 extends over 15 amino acids. The CDR3 is CASSYSQGMNTEAFF. The CDR3, as DNA: TGTGCCAGCAGTTACTCACAGGGGATGAACACTGAAGCTTTCTTT.

The chain's CDR3 is CASSSGLAGVSEQFF. CDR3 sequence (DNA): TGTGCCAGCAGCTCGGGACTAGCGGGAGTCAGTGAGCAGTTCTTC. The chain combines TRBV7-2 with TRBJ2-1, with 14 bases identical to TRBD2. The J segment lost 9 bases and the V segment lost 4 bases, leaving 5 bases of the junction unmatched. The CDR3 has 15 residues. The germline V gene has CDR1 SGHTA and CDR2 FQGNSA.

V usage is TRBV9 and J usage is TRBJ1-2; D gene ambiguous. The germline gives CDR1 SGDLS, CDR2 YYNGEE. V was clipped by 0 bases and J by 4 bases, with 10 bases between them. CDR3 length: 14 amino acids. The CDR3 loop reads CASSVAEGSYGYTF. CDR3 sequence (DNA): TGTGCCAGCAGCGTAGCCGAGGGTAGCTATGGCTACACCTTC.

As regards this clone: At one boundary the junction diverges from the germline segment, which might be a read error. The chain links TRBV7-7 to TRBJ1-4, with D hard to call. The CDR3 is 17 residues long. Germline CDR1 and CDR2: SSHAT and FNYEAQ (reference sequence). CDR3 coding DNA: TGTGCTAGCAGCTTAGTGGAGGGTGGGGTAACTAATGAAAAACTGTTTTTT. Translated, it gives CASSLVEGGVTNEKLFF.

The CDR3 protein is CASSETAGVSEQYF. The CDR3 nucleotides read TGCGCCAGCAGTGAGACAGCGGGAGTCTCCGAGCAGTACTTC. The genes are TRBV10-1 and TRBJ2-7; TRBD2 aligns across 8 bases. V was pared by 2 bases and J by 6 bases, with 6 bases of the junction left unmatched. Per germline, CDR1 WNHNN and CDR2 SYGVQD (reference sequence). CDR3 length: 14 residues.

The rearrangement joins TRBV6-5 to TRBJ2-1; D call uncertain. This CDR3 is built from 13 residues. CDR1 is MNHEY, CDR2 SVGAGI, per germline. V dropped 6 bases and J dropped 0 bases, with 6 bases sitting between them. This CDR3 is CASSRLSYNEQFF. The DNA for the CDR3 is TGTGCCAGCAGCAGACTCTCCTACAATGAGCAGTTCTTC.

The V and J genes are TRBV4-2 and TRBJ2-1; TRBD2 agrees at 7 bases. V dropped 5 bases and J dropped 5; count of bases not matched to a gene: 9. In germline, CDR1 is LGHNA, CDR2 YNFKEQ. The CDR3 has 15 amino acids. CDR3 bases: TGTGCCAGCAGCGCAGTCGGGGGAGGGCACAATGAGCAGTTCTTC. Translating it yields CASSAVGGGHNEQFF.